The clone carrying this T cell receptor beta chain has a count of ten or more. No antigen is known for it. This specimen comes from a study of glioma-infiltrating T cells. Study-level findings and limits: Tissue and blood shared very few CDR3 sequences. Tissue-blood divergence was below expectation in non-neoplastic patients, above in gliomas.

TCR alpha and beta CDR3 regions were amplified from RNA using iRepertoire nested multiplex PCR. TCRdb recomputed calls from the multiplex PCR reads with MiXCR, one row per CDR3 protein. The sample carries approximately 89,000 distinct CDR3 sequences, approximately 22% recorded once. The germline V gene has CDR1 SQVTM and CDR2 ANQGSEA. Germline trimming cut 7 bases from V and 4 bases from J; bases unmatched to any gene: 8. The CDR3 contains 13 residues. The sequenced sample was glioma tissue, nonneoplastic brain tissue, or PBMCs (not recorded which). The receptor was isolated from a human donor with low-grade glioma or glioblastoma, undergoing nonglioma brain surgery, or in good health (not recorded which). The chain has TRBV29-1 and TRBJ1-1; 8 bases map to TRBD1. The CDR3 reads CSAGQGVGTEAFF. CDR3 coding DNA: TGCAGCGCCGGACAGGGTGTGGGCACTGAAGCTTTCTTT.